Below, 31 T cell receptor beta chains from the same sample are listed, as sequenced in a study of early T cells in non-severe SARS-CoV-2 infection (dated by TCRdb to the early 2020s). Receptor amplification or capture employed 5' RACE. Sequencer: NextSeq 500. TCRdb reanalyzed the raw reads on its own, using fastp at Q25 for trimming and MiXCR for clone calling, and kept in-frame beta chains. Each CDR3 protein gets just one entry, which takes the most common genes and DNA from the rows behind it. Here the sample has over 95,000 distinct CDR3 sequences; approximately 15% occur a single time. About 1.3% of the sample is taken by the ten largest. The sequenced sample consisted of whole blood. These receptors were obtained from an adult who was a healthcare worker with PCR-confirmed SARS-CoV-2 infection or an uninfected control (not recorded which).

This clonotype has more than one count but fewer than ten. CDR3 DNA sequence: TGTGCTAGTGGTCCAGGGGCTCTCAATCAGCCCCAGCATTTT. Translated: CASGPGALNQPQHF. The chain recombines TRBV12-5 with TRBJ1-5; possible D gene TRBD1, 6 bases. The V gene's germline CDR1 is LGHNT and CDR2 FRNRAP. There are 14 residues in the CDR3. The V end was cut by 5 bases, the J end by 3 bases, with 11 bases between.

This chain joins TRBV6-2 or TRBV6-3 and TRBJ2-1; weak D call: TRBD2 (6 bases). CDR1 and CDR2 (germline): MNHEY, SVGEGT. The CDR3 contains 14 residues. V was pared by 8 bases and J by 7 bases, with 18 bases between. CDR3 amino acids: CASFNGGVGNEQFF. The CDR3 DNA reads as TGTGCCAGCTTCAACGGAGGGGTCGGTAATGAGCAGTTCTTC.

The chain carries TRBV4-3 and TRBJ1-1; D possibly corresponds to TRBD1 (5 bases). From germline, CDR1 is LGHNA and CDR2 YSLEER. V lost 0 bases and J lost 0, with 14 bases in between. The CDR3 runs to 17 residues. DNA for the CDR3: TGCGCCAGCAGCCAAGAATTCACAGGATCTATGAACACTGAAGCTTTCTTT. Its protein is CASSQEFTGSMNTEAFF.

Only a few counts were recorded for this clonotype. V usage is TRBV28 and J usage is TRBJ2-3; TRBD1 matches at 9 bases. The ends lost 8 bases at V and 6 bases at J; junction bases unmatched: 12. CDR3 length: 15 residues. The V gene's germline CDR1 is MDHEN and CDR2 SYDVKM. CDR3 in DNA: TGTGCCAGCGCCCTTCGGACAGGGGCACGGGATACGCAGTATTTT. Translated: CASALRTGARDTQYF.

The CDR3 bases are TGTGCCAGCGGGCGACTAGGGCGAACCACAGATACGCAGTATTTT. Amino acids: CASGRLGRTTDTQYF. V and J are TRBV6-2 or TRBV6-3 and TRBJ2-3; D possibly corresponds to TRBD2 (6 bases). The CDR3 totals 15 residues. Germline V gene sequence: CDR1 MNHEY, CDR2 SVGEGT. With 8 bases removed from V and 2 bases from J, the gap between germline ends came to 17 bases.

V gene TRBV19 combines with J gene TRBJ1-5; possible D gene TRBD1, 5 bases. Germline loops: CDR1 LNHDA, CDR2 SQIVND (reference sequence). The CDR3 covers 14 residues. Between the trimmed V and J ends, which lost 5 bases and 5 bases, there was a span of 13 bases. The CDR3 loop is CASSPTRVYQPQHF. Here the CDR3 DNA reads TGTGCCAGTAGTCCCACCAGGGTTTATCAGCCCCAGCATTTT.

The table lists this clonotype with a few counts. The J gene is TRBJ2-7, the V gene TRBV5-1, with 7 bases aligning to TRBD2. From germline, CDR1 is SGHRS and CDR2 YFSETQ. Germline trimming cut 7 bases from V and 0 bases from J; bases unmatched to any gene: 10. CDR3 length: 15 residues. The CDR3 bases are TGCGCCAGCCGACGGGGGGATCAAAGCTCCTACGAGCAGTACTTC. Amino acids: CASRRGDQSSYEQYF.

This clonotype was counted a few times. This chain joins TRBV3-2 and TRBJ2-3; TRBD2, the D gene given by the table, was not confirmed from the DNA. TRBV3-2 is an annotated pseudogene. This CDR3 is built from 20 residues. The CDR3 spells CASSQDLTAGTSDPTDTQYF. Written as DNA, the CDR3 is TGTGCCAGCAGCCAAGATTTAACCGCCGGGACTAGCGACCCCACAGATACGCAGTATTTT.

The CDR3 nucleotides read TGTGCCAGCAGTGGGGGAGGATGGGCCCGGAACGAGCAGTACTTC. Translating it yields CASSGGGWARNEQYF. The rearrangement uses TRBV25-1 and TRBJ2-7, with a possible D match to TRBD2 (6 bases). Trimming removed 4 bases at V and 5 bases at J, with 18 bases between. The germline CDR1 and CDR2 sequences are MGHDK and SYGVNS. This CDR3 comprises 15 residues.

The chain carries TRBV15 and TRBJ2-1; the match to TRBD2 covers 7 bases. J gave up 6 bases and V 5 bases, and 7 bases lay outside the gene matches. CDR1 and CDR2 (germline): LNHNV, YYDKDF (reference sequence). The length of the CDR3 is 14 residues. The CDR3 nucleotides are TGTGCCACCAGCGATCGGGACTACCTCAATGAGCAGTTCTTC. Translating gives CATSDRDYLNEQFF.

This clonotype was detected a few times. The V and J genes are TRBV6-6 and TRBJ1-3, with D unresolved. The germline V gene has CDR1 MNHNY and CDR2 SVGAGI (reference sequence). Trimming stripped 0 bases from V and 0 bases from J, with 9 bases between. There are 16 residues in the CDR3. The CDR3 spells CASSYSPQFSGNTIYF. The CDR3 nucleotides read TGTGCCAGCAGTTACTCCCCGCAGTTCTCTGGAAACACCATATATTTT.

V and J are TRBV6-2 or TRBV6-3 and TRBJ2-1, with D uncertain. V was cut by 7 bases and J by 6 bases, with 16 bases left in between. This CDR3 spans 14 amino acids. Germline V CDR1 and CDR2: MNHEY, SVGEGT. The CDR3 is CASNNLVVRNEQFF. The CDR3 region has the DNA TGTGCCAGCAATAACCTAGTGGTCCGCAATGAGCAGTTCTTC.

This clonotype was seen a few times. This rearrangement joins TRBV5-4 to TRBJ2-5; 11 positions agree with TRBD2. Trimming cost V 5 bases and J 3 bases; bases outside gene matches: 3. The CDR3 runs to 14 residues. The germline gives CDR1 SGHNT, CDR2 YYREEE (reference sequence). The CDR3 DNA reads as TGTGCCAGCAGTTCGACTAGCGGGGAAGAGACCCAGTACTTC. This sequence encodes CASSSTSGEETQYF.

This clonotype was detected only a few times. The rearrangement uses TRBV9 and TRBJ1-2; D remains unclear. V lost 3 bases to trimming and J lost 8 bases, with 11 bases between them. Germline loops: CDR1 SGDLS, CDR2 YYNGEE. CDR3 length: 12 amino acids. The CDR3 is CASSATKTGYTF. As DNA, the CDR3 is TGTGCCAGCAGCGCCACTAAGACAGGCTACACCTTC.

This clonotype came up once. A much larger clone differs by one base, so this may be a read error. The chain carries TRBV11-2 and TRBJ2-5, with TRBD1 matching over 8 bases. The V gene's germline CDR1 is SGHAT and CDR2 FQNNGV. The V and J ends lost 5 bases and 3 bases, in that order; junction bases with no gene match: 8. CDR3 length: 15 amino acids. The CDR3 DNA reads TGTGCCAGCAGCCCCGTGACAGGGGCGGAAGAGACCCAGTACTTC. It yields the protein CASSPVTGAEETQYF.

The genes are TRBV5-4 and TRBJ2-2, with TRBD1 as a possible D gene (6 bases). Trimming stripped 2 bases from V and 4 bases from J, with 9 bases between. Germline V gives CDR1 SGHNT, CDR2 YYREEE (reference sequence). The CDR3 is made up of 14 amino acids. The CDR3 reads CASSLTGTTGELFF. DNA of the CDR3: TGTGCCAGCAGCTTAACAGGGACCACCGGGGAGCTGTTTTTT.

The J gene is TRBJ2-3, the V gene TRBV7-9; 7 bases map to TRBD2. The CDR3 is made up of 15 amino acids. The germline gives CDR1 SEHNR, CDR2 FQNEAQ (reference sequence). J was trimmed by 1 base and V by 5 bases; bases with no gene match: 6. CDR3 loop: CASSLAGVGTDTQYF. In nucleotides, the CDR3 is TGTGCCAGCAGCCTGGCGGGGGTTGGCACAGATACGCAGTATTTT.

This sequence joins TRBV5-5 and TRBJ1-5; 8 bases are shared with TRBD1. Germline V gene data show CDR1 as SGHKS and CDR2 as YYEKEE (reference sequence). Unmatched junction bases numbered 9, after V lost 4 bases and J lost 0 bases. CDR3 length: 17 amino acids. CDR3 amino acids: CASSPDRGLTSNQPQHF. The CDR3 DNA is TGTGCCAGCAGCCCCGACAGGGGTTTAACTAGCAATCAGCCCCAGCATTTT.

This clonotype was recorded a few times. The chain is built from TRBV3-1 and TRBJ1-2, with a tentative D call TRBD1 (6 bases). Germline lookup yields CDR1 LGHDT and CDR2 YNNKEL (reference sequence). This CDR3 contains 14 residues. The ends were cut back, 4 bases at V and 5 bases at J, with 14 bases in the middle. The CDR3 DNA sequence: TGTGCCAGCAGCCTGGACAGCCCGCTTTATGGCTACACCTTC. Translated: CASSLDSPLYGYTF. The full variable domain, completed using reference TRBV3-1 and TRBJ1-2, is DTAVSQTPKYLVTQMGNDKSIKCEQNLGHDTMYWYKQDSKKFLKIMFSYNNKELIINETVPNRFSPKSPDKAHLNLHINSLELGDSAVYFCASSLDSPLYGYTFGSGTRLTVV.

This clonotype was counted a few times. This chain uses TRBV28 with TRBJ2-1, with TRBD2 matching 8 bases. The CDR3 is 12 amino acids. Germline values: CDR1 MDHEN, CDR2 SYDVKM. V lost 7 bases, J lost 15 bases, and 11 bases stayed unmatched. The CDR3 nucleotides are TGTGCCAGCACTACAGGGACTAGAGTACTGTTCTTC. Protein sequence: CASTTGTRVLFF.

The gene calls are TRBV9 and TRBJ2-5, with D possibly being TRBD2 (5 bases). Germline lookup yields CDR1 SGDLS and CDR2 YYNGEE. The V and J ends lost 4 bases and 5 bases respectively, with 12 bases between them. The CDR3 covers 13 residues. The CDR3 nucleotides are TGTGCCAGCAGCCCACGGGGAGAGGAGACCCAGTACTTC. It yields the protein CASSPRGEETQYF.

The chain links TRBV28 to TRBJ1-6, with 8 bases lining up with TRBD1. Losses at the gene ends were 6 bases for V and 6 bases for J; bases not matched to a gene: 7. The CDR3 length is 15 residues. Germline lookup yields CDR1 MDHEN and CDR2 SYDVKM. Written as DNA, the CDR3 is TGTGCCAGCAGCACTGACAGGGGTAGTAATTCACCCCTCCACTTT. Protein product: CASSTDRGSNSPLHF.

This clonotype was seen a handful of times. The V and J genes are TRBV7-9 and TRBJ1-1; possibly TRBD1 for D (5 bases). Trimming removed 2 bases at V and 4 bases at J, with 11 bases between. Looked up from germline, CDR1 is SEHNR and CDR2 is FQNEAQ (reference sequence). The CDR3 length is 14 residues. The chain's CDR3 is CASSLQGLGTEAFF. CDR3 DNA: TGTGCCAGCAGCTTACAGGGATTGGGCACTGAAGCTTTCTTT.

Points on this clonotype: With a much larger clone just one base away, this may be a read error. This is likely a read error, given that the CDR3 carries no conserved phenylalanine or tryptophan at its end. The chain uses TRBV27 and TRBJ1-6; D remains unclear. Per germline, CDR1 MNHEY and CDR2 SMNVEV (reference sequence). The CDR3 covers 15 residues. V was trimmed by 6 bases and J by 8 bases, leaving 17 bases between them. CDR3 sequence: CASSGWGKGDSPLHL. CDR3 DNA sequence: TGTGCCAGCAGCGGGTGGGGTAAAGGCGATTCACCCCTCCACCTT.

This clonotype was counted a few times. This chain uses TRBV13 with TRBJ2-1; a weak D match, TRBD2 (6 bases). CDR1 PRHDT and CDR2 FYEKMQ come from the germline V gene (reference sequence). The CDR3 has 16 residues. Trimming cost V 3 bases and J 1 base, with 13 bases left between them. CDR3 DNA: TGTGCCAGCAGCTTTACCGGCGGGGATTCCTACAATGAGCAGTTCTTC. As protein: CASSFTGGDSYNEQFF.

The V call is TRBV28, the J call TRBJ2-4; TRBD1 agrees at 8 bases. V lost 3 bases and J lost 9; bases outside the gene matches: 13. CDR1 and CDR2 from the germline V gene are MDHEN and SYDVKM. CDR3 length equals 16 residues. The CDR3 protein is CASSFHGWTGQVIQYF. The CDR3 nucleotides are TGTGCCAGCAGTTTTCATGGCTGGACAGGGCAAGTCATTCAGTACTTC. The full variable domain, completed using reference TRBV28 and TRBJ2-4, is DVKVTQSSRYLVKRTGEKVFLECVQDMDHENMFWYRQDPGLGLRLIYFSYDVKMKEKGDIPEGYSVSREKKERFSLILESASTNQTSMYLCASSFHGWTGQVIQYFGAGTRLSVL.

This clonotype appeared a few times. V usage is TRBV27 and J usage is TRBJ2-3; the D is unclear. The CDR3 totals 15 residues. Germline V gives CDR1 MNHEY, CDR2 SMNVEV (reference sequence). Deletions cut 6 bases from V and 1 base from J, with 14 bases between. CDR3 residues: CASRLEIARTDTQYF. The CDR3 DNA is TGTGCCAGCAGACTTGAGATTGCCCGCACAGATACGCAGTATTTT.

The table lists this clonotype with many counts. The genes are TRBV6-1 and TRBJ2-1, with D perhaps TRBD1 or TRBD2 (5 bases each). Trimming took off 6 bases at V and 3 bases at J, with 15 bases between the two ends. The CDR3 extends over 15 amino acids. Germline assignment: CDR1 MNHNS and CDR2 SASEGT. The CDR3 sequence: CASSRREWDYNEQFF. For the CDR3, the DNA is TGTGCCAGCAGCCGCAGGGAGTGGGACTACAATGAGCAGTTCTTC.

This clonotype was recorded a few times. The J gene is TRBJ2-7, the V gene TRBV12-3 or TRBV12-4; D is unclear. The CDR3 covers 11 residues. V dropped 3 bases and J dropped 7 bases, with 7 bases sitting between them. The DNA of the CDR3 is TGTGCCAGCAGTTTTAAGATGGAGCAGTACTTC. It is translated as CASSFKMEQYF.

This clonotype turned up a few times. The V gene is TRBV24-1, the J gene TRBJ1-2; TRBD1 matches 7 bases. The trim removed 6 bases at V and 8 bases at J, leaving 5 bases unmatched. The germline V gene encodes CDR1 KGHDR and CDR2 SFDVKD. The CDR3 runs 12 residues. CDR3 DNA sequence: TGTGCCACCAGTCAGGGGGAAGGAGGCTACACCTTC. This gives the protein CATSQGEGGYTF.

In this sample, this clonotype turned up a few times. CDR3 sequence: CASRLQGMNTEAFF. Here the CDR3 DNA reads TGTGCCAGTAGGCTTCAGGGGATGAACACTGAAGCTTTCTTT. V and J are TRBV19 and TRBJ1-1, with TRBD1 as a possible D gene (6 bases). Germline CDR1 is LNHDA and CDR2 is SQIVND (reference sequence). The CDR3 has 14 amino acids. V was pared by 6 bases and J by 0 bases, with 11 bases between. Variable domain in full (rest from reference TRBV19 and TRBJ1-1): DGGITQSPKYLFRKEGQNVTLSCEQNLNHDAMYWYRQDPGQGLRLIYYSQIVNDFQKGDIAEGYSVSREKKESFPLTVTSAQKNPTAFYLCASRLQGMNTEAFFGQGTRLTVV.